The clone carrying this TCR beta chain has more than one count but fewer than ten. CDR3 length: 15 amino acids. V gave up 7 bases and J gave up 2 bases, with 15 bases separating them. Germline CDR1 and CDR2: LNHDA and SQIVND (reference sequence). The data were taken from a study of control samples from healthy donors and cancer patients. Clones were read by immunoSEQ multiplex PCR, and TCRdb kept only the in-frame ones, dropping some. This table has about 120,000 clones, roughly 90% appearing once. V gene TRBV19 combines with J gene TRBJ1-5; D possibly corresponds to TRBD1 (5 bases). The sequence derives from a woman aged 60-75 years with lung cancer. Sequenced sample: PBMCs. The CDR3 nucleotides read TGTGCCAGTATCGACCGGGACTGGGGCAATCAGCCCCAGCATTTT. Translating gives CASIDRDWGNQPQHF.